The following is a T cell receptor (beta chain) sequence with its context. The CDR3 is 13 residues long. Trimming removed 4 bases at V and 1 base at J, with 9 bases between. Germline-derived CDR1 and CDR2 are SGHDT and YYEEEE. The record originates from a study of OX40 agonist ivuxolimab in advanced cancers. The data were produced by immunoSEQ multiplex PCR, yet TCRdb's version contains in-frame clones alone and is incomplete. This table has some 64,000 clones, 92% appearing once. The sequenced sample was CD4+ or CD8+ T cells sorted from blood, obtained in a trial of the OX40 agonist ivuxolimab. The V call is TRBV5-6, the J call TRBJ2-7; tentatively, D is TRBD1 (6 bases). The source is an adult with an advanced solid tumor such as melanoma, head and neck, liver or kidney cancer. The CDR3 region is CASSRDTSYEQYF. Written as DNA, the CDR3 is TGTGCCAGCAGCCGGGACACATCCTACGAGCAGTACTTC.